This T cell receptor (beta chain) emerged from a study of blood T cell repertoires in COVID-19. Study information: The United States, Italy and Spain were the sources of the acute and convalescent COVID-19 samples. Sample material is recorded as cDNA or gDNA derived from T cells, B-cell-depleted T cells, or PBMCs.

There are 17 residues in the CDR3. Per germline, CDR1 SGHTA and CDR2 FQGTGA. V dropped 5 bases and J dropped 6; count of bases not matched to a gene: 14. Per the original data handling: Reference gene primers were amplified, and this amplification served to estimate nucleated cell counts. Profiled with immunoSEQ multiplex PCR; TCRdb holds only in-frame clones, not every one. That table furnishes V, J and clone size, whereas the DNA furnished D and trimming. Of around 18,000 clones in the sample, about four fifths were seen once. The sequenced material came from peripheral blood. V gene TRBV7-3 combines with J gene TRBJ2-1; TRBD2 matches at 9 bases. The receptor was derived from a man older than 75 with acute or convalescent COVID-19. CDR3 sequence reads: CASSPFGELAGSNEQFF. DNA of the CDR3: TGTGCCAGCAGCCCTTTCGGTGAACTAGCGGGCTCCAATGAGCAGTTCTTC.